These 26 T cell receptor beta chains were all obtained from the same sample, sequenced in a study of control samples from healthy donors and cancer patients (dated by TCRdb to 2018 to 2021). The library was made by the immunoSEQ multiplex PCR assay. The source is immuneACCESS, and TCRdb retained only in-frame sequences with V and J called. Part of the clones is not carried over; for the studies checked, unresolved V genes explain less than half of this, and the remainder is unexplained. Across this sample there are about 150,000 clones, with around 96% seen only once. The top ten constitute approximately 5.7% of the sample. The specimen sequenced was blood. The receptors stem from a man aged 40-55 years in good health.

The gene calls are TRBV5-6 and TRBJ2-7; 10 nucleotides align to TRBD2. The V gene's germline CDR1 is SGHDT and CDR2 YYEEEE. V gave up 4 bases and J gave up 3 bases; unmatched junction bases: 13. The CDR3 spans 17 residues. This chain's CDR3 is CASSGVDLASGGYEQYF. The DNA for the CDR3 is TGTGCCAGCAGCGGGGTGGATTTGGCTAGCGGGGGCTACGAGCAGTACTTC.

This chain uses TRBV11-2 with TRBJ2-3; TRBD2 matches 10 bases. V shed 4 bases and J 2 bases; nucleotides not matched to a gene: 3. CDR1 and CDR2 from the germline V gene are SGHAT and FQNNGV. CDR3 length: 15 amino acids. The CDR3 coding sequence is TGTGCCAGCAGCTCTAGCGGGGGATTCACAGATACGCAGTATTTT. Translation: CASSSSGGFTDTQYF. Filled out from reference TRBV11-2 and TRBJ2-3, the complete variable domain reads EAGVAQSPRYKIIEKRQSVAFWCNPISGHATLYWYQQILGQGPKLLIQFQNNGVVDDSQLPKDRFSAERLKGVDSTLKIQPAKLEDSAVYLCASSSSGGFTDTQYFGPGTRLTVL.

V is TRBV11-3 and J is TRBJ2-1; no reliable D call. The V end lost 5 bases, the J end lost 7 bases, and 15 bases lay between the germline ends. Germline CDR1 and CDR2: SGHNT and YENEEA. The CDR3 totals 14 residues. In DNA, the CDR3 is TGTGCCAGCAGCCCTAGAGCCGGTGGGAATGAGCAGTTCTTC. Protein product: CASSPRAGGNEQFF.

The chain couples TRBV29-1 to TRBJ1-1; D remains unclear. The CDR3 sequence is 14 residues long. Trimming stripped 3 bases from V and 1 base from J, with 12 bases between. Germline V lookup: CDR1 SQVTM, CDR2 ANQGSEA. This chain's CDR3 is CSVEPPDRNTEAFF. The CDR3 coding sequence is TGCAGCGTTGAGCCCCCCGATAGGAACACTGAAGCTTTCTTT.

CDR3 sequence reads: CASSTGQARAPGANVLTF. CDR3 in DNA: TGTGCCAGTAGTACCGGACAGGCCCGAGCCCCTGGGGCCAACGTCCTGACTTTC. The rearrangement joins TRBV19 to TRBJ2-6; 7 bases are a match to TRBD1. Germline loops: CDR1 LNHDA, CDR2 SQIVND (reference sequence). Losses at the gene ends were 4 bases for V and 2 bases for J; bases not matched to a gene: 11. The CDR3 is 18 residues long.

This rearrangement joins TRBV7-6 to TRBJ1-2; D is undetermined. This CDR3 region has 13 residues. CDR1 and CDR2 (germline): SGHVS, FNYEAQ. V dropped 5 bases and J dropped 2 bases, with 9 bases sitting between them. The CDR3 sequence is CASSPAGNYGYTF. Written as DNA, the CDR3 is TGTGCCAGCAGCCCCGCAGGCAACTATGGCTACACCTTC.

The chain recombines TRBV5-1 with TRBJ1-2, with no clear D. The CDR3 length is 14 residues. CDR1 and CDR2 from the germline V gene are SGHRS and YFSETQ. Trimming shortened V by 0 bases and J by 2 bases, and 8 bases separated the two germline ends. The CDR3 nucleotides are TGCGCCAGCAGCTTGGAGGCGGGAAACTATGGCTACACCTTC. This gives the protein CASSLEAGNYGYTF. Together with reference TRBV5-1 and TRBJ1-2, the CDR3 gives the full variable domain: KAGVTQTPRYLIKTRGQQVTLSCSPISGHRSVSWYQQTPGQGLQFLFEYFSETQRNKGNFPGRFSGRQFSNSRSEMNVSTLELGDSALYLCASSLEAGNYGYTFGSGTRLTVV.

This CDR3 is CASSFSRRSSYNSPLHF. The CDR3, as DNA: TGTGCCAGCAGTTTTAGCCGAAGGAGCTCCTATAATTCACCCCTCCACTTT. This chain connects TRBV28 to TRBJ1-6; D is uncertain. This CDR3 has 17 amino acids. V gave up 3 bases and J gave up 0 bases, with 12 bases separating them. Germline-derived CDR1 and CDR2 are MDHEN and SYDVKM.

Worth noting for this clone: Distinct nucleotide sequences in the sample also encode this CDR3. This chain links TRBV18 with TRBJ1-1; 7 nucleotides match TRBD1. Germline CDR1 reads KGHSH; CDR2 reads LQKENI. The CDR3 covers 15 residues. V was pared by 2 bases and J by 0 bases, with 3 bases of the junction left unmatched. The CDR3 DNA reads as TGTGCCAGCTCACCAACGGGACAGATGAACACTGAAGCTTTCTTT. Protein sequence: CASSPTGQMNTEAFF. Based on the CDR3 plus reference TRBV18 and TRBJ1-1, the full variable domain is NAGVMQNPRHLVRRRGQEARLRCSPMKGHSHVYWYRQLPEEGLKFMVYLQKENIIDESGMPKERFSAEFPKEGPSILRIQQVVRGDSAAYFCASSPTGQMNTEAFFGQGTRLTVV.

The J gene is TRBJ1-2, the V gene TRBV7-9, with TRBD1 matching 12 bases. V gave up 4 bases and J gave up 4 bases; unmatched junction bases: 13. The germline V gene encodes CDR1 SEHNR and CDR2 FQNEAQ (reference sequence). This CDR3 has 18 residues. The CDR3 nucleotides are TGTGCCAGCAGCTCCTCGGGACAGGGGGCCTATTTAAGCTATGGCTACACCTTC. This translates into CASSSSGQGAYLSYGYTF.

The chain uses TRBV11-2 and TRBJ2-7; TRBD1 is a possible D gene (5 bases). V was cut by 5 bases and J by 1 base, with 15 bases left in between. The CDR3 is made up of 15 amino acids. Germline loops: CDR1 SGHAT, CDR2 FQNNGV. This CDR3 is CASSKSRVGSYEQYF. The DNA of the CDR3 is TGTGCCAGCAGCAAGTCCAGGGTGGGATCCTACGAGCAGTACTTC. Drawing the rest from reference TRBV11-2 and TRBJ2-7, the complete variable domain is EAGVAQSPRYKIIEKRQSVAFWCNPISGHATLYWYQQILGQGPKLLIQFQNNGVVDDSQLPKDRFSAERLKGVDSTLKIQPAKLEDSAVYLCASSKSRVGSYEQYFGPGTRLTVT.

The chain carries TRBV6-2 or TRBV6-3 and TRBJ2-3, with D maybe TRBD2 (5 bases). The CDR3 consists of 15 residues. Germline CDR1 MNHEY, CDR2 SVGEGT. Deletions cut 4 bases from V and 5 bases from J, with 16 bases between. CDR3 nucleotides: TGTGCCAGCAGTTTTGTCGCTGGAGGAGGAGATACGCAGTATTTT. Its protein is CASSFVAGGGDTQYF.

CDR3 sequence: CSVEDSGQGFEAFF. Here the CDR3 DNA reads TGCAGCGTTGAAGATTCGGGACAGGGCTTTGAAGCTTTCTTT. The V call is TRBV29-1, the J call TRBJ1-1, with 9 bases fitting TRBD1. Germline assignment: CDR1 SQVTM and CDR2 ANQGSEA. This CDR3 is built from 14 residues. V lost 0 bases and J lost 7; bases outside the gene matches: 6.

The V call is TRBV27, the J call TRBJ1-1, with D hard to call. From germline, CDR1 is MNHEY and CDR2 SMNVEV (reference sequence). The CDR3 is 14 amino acids. Trimming shortened V by 2 bases and J by 3 bases, and 10 bases separated the two germline ends. Here the CDR3 reads CASSLLAGYTEAFF. CDR3 DNA: TGTGCCAGCAGTTTACTAGCCGGATACACTGAAGCTTTCTTT.

The V gene is TRBV7-9, the J gene TRBJ1-2; D may be TRBD1 (6 bases). Germline loops: CDR1 SEHNR, CDR2 FQNEAQ (reference sequence). The ends were cut back, 4 bases at V and 2 bases at J, with 14 bases in the middle. This CDR3 has 15 amino acids. CDR3 amino acids: CASSSPRGGNYGYTF. DNA of the CDR3: TGTGCCAGCAGCTCCCCTAGAGGGGGAAACTATGGCTACACCTTC. Complete variable domain (other parts from reference TRBV7-9 and TRBJ1-2): DTGVSQNPRHKITKRGQNVTFRCDPISEHNRLYWYRQTLGQGPEFLTYFQNEAQLEKSRLLSDRFSAERPKGSFSTLEIQRTEQGDSAMYLCASSSPRGGNYGYTFGSGTRLTVV.

The chain is built from TRBV4-1 and TRBJ1-6; D is unclear. V was clipped by 1 base and J by 0 bases, with 13 bases between them. Germline CDR1 is MGHRA and CDR2 is YSYEKL. The CDR3 length is 18 residues. In nucleotides, the CDR3 is TGCGCCAGCAGCCAAGGGGCGGGAGGGTTCTCCTATAATTCACCCCTCCACTTT. Translation gives CASSQGAGGFSYNSPLHF.

The V call is TRBV11-2, the J call TRBJ1-5, with a weak D call TRBD1 (5 bases). Germline lookup yields CDR1 SGHAT and CDR2 FQNNGV. Trimming took 4 bases from V and 7 from J, leaving 14 bases between them. The CDR3 has 14 amino acids. CDR3 loop: CASSSGRGNQPQHF. CDR3 coding DNA: TGTGCCAGCAGCTCAGGGAGGGGAAACCAGCCCCAGCATTTT.

This clone was recorded once. This chain links TRBV19 with TRBJ2-1; the D is unclear. The ends were cut back, 5 bases at V and 9 bases at J, with 14 bases in the middle. This CDR3 is built from 13 residues. Germline CDR1 and CDR2: LNHDA and SQIVND (reference sequence). The CDR3: CASSYGTLGEQFF. DNA of the CDR3: TGTGCCAGTAGTTACGGCACCCTTGGTGAGCAGTTCTTC.

J is TRBJ2-2 and V is TRBV2; no clear D gene. Germline-derived CDR1 and CDR2 are SNHLY and FYNNEI. CDR3 length: 15 residues. The V gene lost 4 bases and the J gene lost 2 bases, with 11 bases spanning the gap. CDR3 in DNA: TGTGCCAGCAGTGCCGGCCCTTTAAACACCGGGGAGCTGTTTTTT. This sequence encodes CASSAGPLNTGELFF.

As concerns this clone: At one boundary the junction diverges from the germline segment, which might be a read error. The chain joins TRBV2 to TRBJ1-1; tentative D call: TRBD1 (5 bases). Looked up from germline, CDR1 is SNHLY and CDR2 is FYNNEI. This CDR3 is 13 amino acids long. The CDR3 region has the DNA TGTGCCAGCAGAGGGACCGTGAACTCTGAAGCTTTCTTT. Residues: CASRGTVNSEAFF. Variable domain in full (rest from reference TRBV2 and TRBJ1-1): EPEVTQTPSHQVTQMGQEVILRCVPISNHLYFYWYRQILGQKVEFLVSFYNNEISEKSEIFDDQFSVERPDGSNFTLKIRSTKLEDSAMYFCASRGTVNSEAFFGQGTRLTVV.

The chain carries TRBV5-6 and TRBJ2-5; 8 nucleotides align to TRBD1. Germline assignment: CDR1 SGHDT and CDR2 YYEEEE. The CDR3 contains 14 residues. Losses at the gene ends were 2 bases for V and 5 bases for J; bases not matched to a gene: 5. The CDR3 spells CASSFARGRETQYF. The CDR3 DNA follows: TGTGCCAGCAGCTTCGCCAGGGGGCGGGAGACCCAGTACTTC.

This chain uses TRBV7-9 with TRBJ2-1; D perhaps matches TRBD1 (5 bases). This CDR3 has 12 amino acids. The V gene lost 5 bases and the J gene lost 7 bases, with 9 bases spanning the gap. From germline, CDR1 is SEHNR and CDR2 FQNEAQ (reference sequence). CDR3 loop: CASSLGQNEQFF. CDR3 coding DNA: TGTGCCAGCAGCCTAGGACAAAATGAGCAGTTCTTC.

This sequence joins TRBV7-2 and TRBJ2-3; 7 bases are a match to TRBD2. The CDR3 spans 15 residues. The trim removed 5 bases at V and 6 bases at J, leaving 11 bases unmatched. The V gene's germline CDR1 is SGHTA and CDR2 FQGNSA. The CDR3 bases are TGTGCCAGCAGCCCCGCCGGGGGGACCTTCGATACGCAGTATTTT. Translated, it gives CASSPAGGTFDTQYF.

Concerning this clone: The junction and the germline gene differ at one end; a read error may be behind it. The chain recombines TRBV11-2 with TRBJ1-1; no reliable D call. Germline CDR1 reads SGHAT; CDR2 reads FQNNGV. The CDR3 is 12 amino acids. The CDR3 nucleotides are TGTGCCAGCAGCTTAGATAGCTCTGAAGGTTTCTTT. It codes for CASSLDSSEGFF.

The sample holds one count of this clone. The genes are TRBV19 and TRBJ1-5, with TRBD1 as a possible D gene (5 bases). Trimming stripped 1 base from V and 6 bases from J, with 10 bases between. The CDR3 is made up of 14 amino acids. Germline CDR1 reads LNHDA; CDR2 reads SQIVND (reference sequence). The CDR3 DNA sequence: TGTGCCAGTAGTATAGGGGACGCGGTTCAGCCCCAGCATTTT. Translating gives CASSIGDAVQPQHF. The complete variable domain, with remaining parts taken from reference TRBV19 and TRBJ1-5, reads DGGITQSPKYLFRKEGQNVTLSCEQNLNHDAMYWYRQDPGQGLRLIYYSQIVNDFQKGDIAEGYSVSREKKESFPLTVTSAQKNPTAFYLCASSIGDAVQPQHFGDGTRLSIL.

V usage is TRBV24-1 and J usage is TRBJ2-2; D is unresolved. The CDR3 sequence is 13 residues long. Germline V gene data show CDR1 as KGHDR and CDR2 as SFDVKD. V lost 1 base, J lost 5 bases, and 4 bases lay in between. CDR3 in amino acids: CATSDFRTGELFF. The CDR3 DNA sequence: TGTGCCACCAGTGATTTCAGGACCGGGGAGCTGTTTTTT.